A selection of T cell receptor beta chains follows, all from one sample in a study of blood T cell repertoires in COVID-19. Using immunoSEQ multiplex PCR, the repertoire was profiled, and TCRdb retains in-frame clones only, with some absent. The sample holds roughly 92,000 clones; 80% to 90% are singletons and the top ten take 6% to 9.5%. The sample was peripheral blood. The origin of the receptors is a human donor with acute or convalescent COVID-19. The donor label of this sample is uncertain. Each CDR3 is given without its conserved first and last residue.

J	V	CDR3
TRBJ1-2	TRBV5-1	ASSLTGDYGYT
TRBJ1-5	TRBV15	ATSRGRIDQPQH
TRBJ1-2	TRBV29-1	SVDGQGGPHGYT
TRBJ2-1	TRBV11-1	ASSLALSNEQF
TRBJ2-7	TRBV5-4	ASGRTGGGYEQY
TRBJ1-1	TRBV11-2	ASSFDRQNTEAF
TRBJ2-7	TRBV24-1	ATRPLPPLLRDEQY
TRBJ1-2	TRBV2	ASSVEVLYGYT
TRBJ2-3	TRBV19	ASSRLSSTDTQY
TRBJ1-1	TRBV10-3	AISGRADTEAF
TRBJ1-2	TRBV6-5	ASSYSGADGYT
TRBJ1-3	TRBV7-6	ASSPGDRGRLYTIY
TRBJ2-7	TRBV6-5	ASSPRDRNYEQY
TRBJ2-2	TRBV28	ASRAGGLAGELF
TRBJ2-5	TRBV21-1	ASSNGTSGQETQY
TRBJ1-2	TRBV28	ASLLANYGYT
TRBJ1-2	TRBV5-6	ASSPGLNYGYT
TRBJ2-5	TRBV5-1	ASSRRVAGLGETQY
TRBJ2-1	TRBV6-4	ASSRRGWESLNEQF
TRBJ2-3	TRBV10-3	AISEVPGGPQITDTQY
TRBJ1-1	TRBV6-5	ASVSPGGTFTEAF
TRBJ2-1	TRBV5-4	ASSESGGRWNEQF
TRBJ1-5	TRBV7-8	ASSFQPGGTPQH
TRBJ2-5	TRBV28	ASRGSGGFQETQY
TRBJ1-2	TRBV6-5	ASKRGEEANYGYT
TRBJ2-3	TRBV7-9	ASRYAWGQRTDTQY
TRBJ1-5	TRBV9	ASSAAGTTNQPQH
TRBJ2-1	TRBV18	ASSPPDRGFNEQF
TRBJ2-5	TRBV9	ASSVEGQGGRETQY
TRBJ2-1	TRBV18	ASSHRDSLYNEQF
TRBJ2-1	TRBV7-3	ASSQTSGGYNEQF
TRBJ2-5	TRBV30	AWSGGEETQY
TRBJ1-5	TRBV4-1	ASSQPGGRNQPQH
TRBJ2-1	TRBV27	ASRYRDYSYNEQF
TRBJ2-4	TRBV10-2	ASSDRENIQY
TRBJ1-3	TRBV7-6	ASSLGGTGWNTIY
TRBJ2-7	TRBV11-2	ASSGAGPEQY
TRBJ2-2	TRBV6-1	ASSENRGHGELF
TRBJ2-5	TRBV6-1	ASSDGGAAETQY
TRBJ2-1	TRBV19	ASSKFRTGEVNEQF
TRBJ2-1	TRBV5-1	ASSNSGGGAPYNEQF
TRBJ1-4	TRBV6-5	ASSLGDSWGNKKLF
TRBJ2-7	TRBV27	ASSRSDYYSLPYEQY
TRBJ2-7	TRBV28	ASSLWTPGQGADEQY
TRBJ2-1	TRBV27	ASSSTSGPTMGQF
TRBJ1-2	TRBV20-1	SASATGDGGYT
TRBJ2-3	TRBV24-1	ATSDPGTGWATQY
TRBJ1-4	TRBV6-5	ASKSGVSNEKLF
TRBJ2-3	TRBV5-8	ASSPTPDRARTDTQY
TRBJ1-2	TRBV6-1	ASSEATAARGGYT
TRBJ1-2	TRBV28	ASSWGITGNYGYT
TRBJ2-7	TRBV9	ASSVSGQITYEQY
TRBJ2-2	TRBV5-6	ASSLVRTGVPGELF